This T cell receptor (beta chain) originates from a study of blood T cell repertoires in COVID-19 (dated by TCRdb to the early 2020s). About the full investigation: Collaborator samples came from the United States, Italy and Spain and covered acute and convalescent phases of COVID-19. The material from the prospective study consisted of cDNA or gDNA derived from T cells, B-cell-depleted T cells, or PBMCs. Deeply sampled blood TCRbeta repertoires from subjects exposed to, actively infected with, or recovered from COVID-19 were included in the dataset. A freely available public database, intended as a resource for researchers studying the immune response to SARS-CoV-2, is where the repertoires were released. The samples were drawn from the first 160 participants of the ongoing ImmuneRACE study and from over a thousand subjects provided by 6 global collaborators. Nearly every sample came with metadata listing a de-identified subject ID, COVID-19 status, age in years and sex. Where available, HLA class I and class II types were taken from metadata supplied by the sample provider and were not determined by assay-based typing.

A distance of 15 bases separates the germline ends of V and J, which lose 5 bases and 7 bases respectively. Including the terminal cysteine and phenylalanine, the CDR3 comprises 14 residues. The kept DNA is CDR3 alone, 42 bases in frame from the first base. From a lookup of the germline V gene, CDR1 and CDR2 are SGHRS and YFSETQ. Remarks on this clone: Its antigen is unknown. Per-base qualities were not stored, and no clone one base away is much larger.

The immunoSEQ Assay, a bias-controlled multiplex PCR, was used to amplify TCRbeta CDR3 regions from genomic DNA. In the original analysis: The number of nucleated cells in each sample was estimated from the amplification of reference gene primers within the assay. To quantify the absolute abundance of each unique TCRbeta CDR3 rearrangement, sequence reads were collapsed and filtered. For each sample, productive Simpson clonality was calculated as the square root of Simpson's diversity index across productive rearrangements. TCRdb provides this immuneACCESS table in a form limited to in-frame rearrangements. Some clones are lacking; in checked studies, under half of them reflect an unresolved V gene, and why the rest are absent is not known. Clone size and V and J calls were adopted from that table, with D and trimming inferred from the DNA. The sample records some 150,000 clones, roughly four fifths of which are singletons. The top ten clonotypes cover about 5.8% of the sample.

Whole blood was collected in K2EDTA tubes by collaborating institutions according to the institutions' own protocols. For TCRbeta analysis, collaborator samples were shipped as frozen whole blood, as isolated PBMCs, or as DNA extracted from either sample type. What the work shows at the level of the full study, not this receptor alone: How much clinical and demographic metadata was included differed by source and by participant, and the metadata was provided uncurated.

The rearranged chain carries TRBV5-1 and TRBJ1-4; the D segment could be TRBD1, given 6 matching bases. What was sequenced was peripheral blood. This receptor was obtained from a human donor in a cohort sampled during active COVID-19. DNA sequence: TGCGCCAGCAGACCCACAGGGTTGGGTGAAAAACTGTTTTTT. This encodes CASRPTGLGEKLFF.